This entry lists 16 T cell receptor beta chains sequenced from one sample in a study of shared clonotypes between healthy human individuals. Naive CD8 cells, CD45RO-negative and positively selected for CCR7, excluded terminally differentiated effector memory CD45RA+ cells. TCRdb's table, derived via immunoSEQ multiplex PCR, lists solely in-frame clones and lacks some. The sample carries approximately 810,000 clones, 90% to 95% recorded once. Sequenced: naive CD8+ T cells sorted from blood. The receptors shown here come from a man younger than 45 in good health.

The chain links TRBV15 to TRBJ1-5; 7 positions match TRBD1. This CDR3 region has 14 residues. The trim removed 5 bases at V and 1 base at J, leaving 2 bases unmatched. Germline V gene sequence: CDR1 LNHNV, CDR2 YYDKDF (reference sequence). The CDR3: CATSGDRSNQPQHF. The CDR3 nucleotides are TGTGCCACCAGCGGGGACAGAAGCAATCAGCCCCAGCATTTT.

The rearrangement links TRBV29-1 to TRBJ2-2, with D possibly TRBD1 on 5 matching bases. This CDR3 has 16 amino acids. Between the trimmed V and J ends, which lost 0 bases and 5 bases, there was a span of 16 bases. Germline-derived CDR1 and CDR2 are SQVTM and ANQGSEA. The CDR3 DNA is TGCAGCGTTGAAGATCCCCTGGACAAAGGGACCGGGGAGCTGTTTTTT. Protein sequence: CSVEDPLDKGTGELFF.

This clone came up once. The J gene is TRBJ2-7, the V gene TRBV7-9; tentatively, D is TRBD2 (7 bases). This CDR3 is 14 amino acids long. CDR1 is SEHNR, CDR2 FQNEAQ, per germline (reference sequence). V was pared by 0 bases and J by 3 bases, with 9 bases between. CDR3 in amino acids: CASSLARGGYEQYF. CDR3 nucleotides: TGTGCCAGCAGCTTAGCGAGGGGGGGCTACGAGCAGTACTTC.

This clone was observed a single time. The chain combines TRBV30 with TRBJ2-1; D is undetermined. Trimming removed 0 bases from V and 7 bases from J, with 28 bases in between. This CDR3 comprises 19 residues. The V gene's germline CDR1 is GTSNPN and CDR2 SVGIG (reference sequence). This CDR3 is CAWSVPDKTTAIEGNEQFF. The CDR3 nucleotides read TGTGCCTGGAGTGTACCGGATAAAACTACCGCGATAGAAGGGAATGAGCAGTTCTTC.

The sample holds one count of this clone. V usage is TRBV2 and J usage is TRBJ2-1, with 7 nucleotides matching TRBD2. The CDR3 totals 16 residues. Unmatched junction bases numbered 8, after V lost 6 bases and J lost 0 bases. Germline CDR1 reads SNHLY; CDR2 reads FYNNEI. Here the CDR3 reads CASRTGTKSSYNEQFF. Written as DNA, the CDR3 is TGTGCCAGCAGAACCGGGACTAAGAGCTCCTACAATGAGCAGTTCTTC.

This chain uses TRBV7-9 with TRBJ2-7; unclear D gene. V lost 0 bases and J lost 2, with 11 bases in between. Germline lookup yields CDR1 SEHNR and CDR2 FQNEAQ (reference sequence). This CDR3 region has 15 residues. The CDR3, as DNA: TGTGCCAGCAGCTTAGCAAACAGCTTACCCTACGAGCAGTACTTC. It codes for CASSLANSLPYEQYF.

The genes are TRBV19 and TRBJ2-1; the match to TRBD2 covers 10 bases. The CDR3 runs 17 residues. Germline-derived CDR1 and CDR2 are LNHDA and SQIVND (reference sequence). V was pared by 5 bases and J by 6 bases, with 13 bases of the junction left unmatched. The CDR3 sequence is CASSLRPSGSVGNEQFF. The CDR3 coding sequence is TGTGCCAGTAGTTTGAGGCCTAGCGGGAGTGTCGGCAATGAGCAGTTCTTC.

The chain recombines TRBV5-8 with TRBJ1-2; weak D call: TRBD1 (5 bases). The CDR3 spans 14 residues. CDR1 and CDR2 from the germline V gene are SGHTS and YDEGEE. Trimming took off 4 bases at V and 10 bases at J, with 20 bases between the two ends. In DNA, the CDR3 is TGTGCCAGCAGCCTAGGACTCGGGGGGATCCACTACACCTTC. Protein: CASSLGLGGIHYTF.

V usage is TRBV7-9 and J usage is TRBJ2-1; D might be TRBD2 (5 bases). The germline CDR1 and CDR2 sequences are SEHNR and FQNEAQ (reference sequence). Trimming cost V 1 base and J 8 bases, with 15 bases left between them. This CDR3 contains 15 residues. The CDR3 loop is CASSLDGNVGDEQFF. In DNA, the CDR3 is TGTGCCAGCAGCTTAGACGGGAACGTCGGGGATGAGCAGTTCTTC.

The CDR3 sequence: CASSRLAANNEQFF. CDR3 DNA: TGTGCCAGCAGCCGACTAGCAGCAAACAATGAGCAGTTCTTC. The chain uses TRBV14 and TRBJ2-1; 7 bases match TRBD2. Per the germline V gene, CDR1 is SGHDN and CDR2 is FVKESK. CDR3 length equals 14 residues. V was pared by 4 bases and J by 5 bases, with 5 bases of the junction left unmatched.

The chain combines TRBV7-2 with TRBJ1-4; D is unclear. This CDR3 comprises 14 residues. The V gene's germline CDR1 is SGHTA and CDR2 FQGNSA. Between the trimmed V and J ends, which lost 1 base and 7 bases, there was a span of 10 bases. The CDR3 here is CASSLEWPFEKLFF. The CDR3 coding sequence is TGTGCCAGCAGCTTAGAGTGGCCTTTTGAAAAACTGTTTTTT.

V is TRBV19 and J is TRBJ1-5, with TRBD1 matching over 8 bases. V lost 11 bases, J lost 7 bases, and 7 bases stayed unmatched. CDR1 LNHDA and CDR2 SQIVND come from the germline V gene (reference sequence). The CDR3 is 12 residues long. CDR3 coding DNA: TGTGCCGGAAGGACAGGGTCACAGCCCCAGCATTTT. This codes for CAGRTGSQPQHF. Full variable domain (outside the CDR3, taken from reference TRBV19 and TRBJ1-5): DGGITQSPKYLFRKEGQNVTLSCEQNLNHDAMYWYRQDPGQGLRLIYYSQIVNDFQKGDIAEGYSVSREKKESFPLTVTSAQKNPTAFYLCAGRTGSQPQHFGDGTRLSIL.

The chain has TRBV7-8 and TRBJ2-1; 14 bases agree with TRBD2. Looked up from germline, CDR1 is SGHVS and CDR2 is FQNEAQ. The CDR3 runs 18 residues. J lost 0 bases, V lost 5 bases, and 6 bases had no gene match. The CDR3 sequence: CASSGTSGSIGSYNEQFF. CDR3 nucleotides: TGTGCCAGCAGCGGGACTAGCGGGAGTATCGGCTCCTACAATGAGCAGTTCTTC.

This clone came up once. The chain's CDR3 is CASSPFREGANNQPQHF. DNA of the CDR3: TGTGCCAGCAGCCCATTTCGGGAGGGGGCGAACAATCAGCCCCAGCATTTT. The chain recombines TRBV11-2 with TRBJ1-5; 7 positions match TRBD1. The CDR3 sequence is 17 residues long. Germline assignment: CDR1 SGHAT and CDR2 FQNNGV. Trimming at V came to 5 bases and at J to 3 bases, leaving 13 bases not matched to a gene.

V is TRBV5-1 and J is TRBJ1-2; D is undetermined. Germline CDR1 and CDR2: SGHRS and YFSETQ. V was clipped by 0 bases and J by 5 bases, with 8 bases between them. The CDR3 totals 13 residues. The CDR3 sequence: CASSLGIGYGYTF. The CDR3 coding sequence is TGCGCCAGCAGCTTGGGTATCGGATATGGCTACACCTTC.

The chain carries TRBV30 and TRBJ2-3; maybe TRBD2 (5 bases). CDR1 is GTSNPN and CDR2 is SVGIG in the germline V gene (reference sequence). Trimming left V 4 bases short and J 0 bases short, with 14 bases between. The CDR3 has 15 amino acids. The CDR3 here is CAWTNLWESTDTQYF. The CDR3 DNA follows: TGTGCCTGGACAAATTTGTGGGAGAGCACAGATACGCAGTATTTT.